One and the same sample provided the 16 T cell receptor beta chains below, sequenced in a study of blood T cell repertoires in COVID-19. Some clones are missing from TCRdb's copy, which holds only in-frame ones; the method was immunoSEQ multiplex PCR. Among approximately 350,000 clones listed, roughly 84% were seen once. Sequenced sample: PBMCs or T cells enriched from blood (not recorded which). The receptors here all came from a woman under 40 who had recovered from COVID-19.

The chain uses TRBV27 and TRBJ2-5; 11 nucleotides match TRBD2. With 2 bases clipped from V and 4 bases from J, the junction kept 15 bases outside the gene matches. Germline V gives CDR1 MNHEY, CDR2 SMNVEV (reference sequence). The CDR3 consists of 19 residues. CDR3 region: CASSLLSGTSGPFLETQYF. CDR3 nucleotides: TGTGCCAGCAGTTTACTCTCCGGGACTAGCGGCCCCTTTTTAGAGACCCAGTACTTC.

The rearrangement joins TRBV2 to TRBJ2-2; TRBD1 matches 11 bases. CDR1 and CDR2 from the germline V gene are SNHLY and FYNNEI. The V gene end was trimmed by 6 bases and the J gene end by 0 bases; junction bases not matched to a gene: 3. This CDR3 has 16 amino acids. The CDR3 DNA follows: TGTGCCAGCAGGGGGGGACAGGGGGCGAACACCGGGGAGCTGTTTTTT. This sequence encodes CASRGGQGANTGELFF.

The V gene is TRBV28, the J gene TRBJ1-1; D gene uncertain. The CDR3 spans 15 residues. Germline CDR1 MDHEN, CDR2 SYDVKM. The germline V and J ends were trimmed by 3 bases and 5 bases, with 16 bases remaining between them. CDR3 sequence reads: CASSFPTYGVTEAFF. CDR3 coding DNA: TGTGCCAGCAGTTTCCCTACCTATGGAGTAACTGAAGCTTTCTTT.

CDR3 region: CATSDLLESAQFF. The CDR3 nucleotides read TGTGCCACCAGTGATTTGCTAGAATCGGCTCAGTTCTTC. J is TRBJ2-1 and V is TRBV24-1; D is unresolved. The CDR3 is 13 amino acids. Trimming removed 0 bases at V and 13 bases at J, with 12 bases between. Germline V lookup: CDR1 KGHDR, CDR2 SFDVKD.

The chain couples TRBV19 to TRBJ2-3, with 8 bases matching TRBD2. Trimming removed 10 bases from V and 2 bases from J; junction bases left unmatched: 11. CDR1 and CDR2 from the germline V gene are LNHDA and SQIVND (reference sequence). The CDR3 is 15 residues long. The CDR3 reads CATGLSGSFTDTQYF. The CDR3 nucleotides read TGTGCCACCGGTTTAAGCGGGAGTTTCACAGATACGCAGTATTTT.

This chain joins TRBV15 and TRBJ2-7; no firm D call. Germline lookup yields CDR1 LNHNV and CDR2 YYDKDF (reference sequence). V lost 1 base and J 6 bases, leaving 10 bases between the germline ends. This CDR3 spans 13 amino acids. As DNA, the CDR3 is TGTGCCACCAGCAGAGGTGAGAAACTCGAGCAGTACTTC. Translated, it gives CATSRGEKLEQYF.

The J gene is TRBJ1-1, the V gene TRBV28, with TRBD1 matching over 9 bases. This CDR3 contains 16 residues. The V and J ends lost 7 bases and 2 bases, in that order; junction bases with no gene match: 11. Germline V gives CDR1 MDHEN, CDR2 SYDVKM. This CDR3 reads CASIYPGTGPNTEAFF. In DNA form, the CDR3 reads TGTGCCAGCATTTATCCCGGGACAGGGCCTAACACTGAAGCTTTCTTT. The whole variable domain, filled in from reference TRBV28 and TRBJ1-1, reads DVKVTQSSRYLVKRTGEKVFLECVQDMDHENMFWYRQDPGLGLRLIYFSYDVKMKEKGDIPEGYSVSREKKERFSLILESASTNQTSMYLCASIYPGTGPNTEAFFGQGTRLTVV.

The gene calls are TRBV5-8 and TRBJ2-1; perhaps TRBD2 as D (6 bases). V lost 1 base to trimming and J lost 1 base, with 9 bases between them. The CDR3 runs to 15 residues. Germline V gene sequence: CDR1 SGHTS, CDR2 YDEGEE. In nucleotides, the CDR3 is TGTGCCAGCAGCTTGATCAGCGGGTCCTACAATGAGCAGTTCTTC. Protein: CASSLISGSYNEQFF.

This clone was seen a few times. V usage is TRBV7-9 and J usage is TRBJ1-6; 9 bases match TRBD1. Germline V CDR1 and CDR2: SEHNR, FQNEAQ (reference sequence). J lost 0 bases, V lost 4 bases, and 4 bases had no gene match. The CDR3 runs to 17 residues. CDR3 loop: CASSSTGGSSYNSPLHF. CDR3 DNA: TGTGCCAGCAGCTCGACAGGGGGAAGCTCCTATAATTCACCCCTCCACTTT.

The chain joins TRBV5-1 to TRBJ1-6, with 8 bases fitting TRBD1. The CDR3 is made up of 15 amino acids. The germline CDR1 and CDR2 sequences are SGHRS and YFSETQ. Germline trimming cut 0 bases from V and 9 bases from J; bases unmatched to any gene: 5. The CDR3 protein is CASSLEWQGASPLHF. As DNA, the CDR3 is TGCGCCAGCAGCTTGGAGTGGCAGGGGGCTTCACCCCTCCACTTT.

This sequence joins TRBV23-1 and TRBJ2-1; TRBD1 agrees at 8 bases. Being an ORF, TRBV23-1 has a function that is uncertain. The CDR3 has 16 residues. With 7 bases clipped from V and 3 bases from J, the junction kept 11 bases outside the gene matches. In DNA form, the CDR3 reads TGCGCCAGCACCCAAACACCGGGACAGGTCTACAATGAGCAGTTCTTC. Its translation: CASTQTPGQVYNEQFF.

The chain carries TRBV5-1 and TRBJ2-1; 13 bases match TRBD2. Germline values: CDR1 SGHRS, CDR2 YFSETQ. This CDR3 is built from 13 residues. V lost 4 bases and J lost 13; bases outside the gene matches: 5. CDR3 DNA: TGCGCCAGCAGCCGCGGACTAGCGGGAGACCAGTTCTTC. Translation gives CASSRGLAGDQFF.

J is TRBJ1-6 and V is TRBV12-3 or TRBV12-4; TRBD1 matches at 9 bases. This CDR3 region has 13 residues. Losses at the gene ends were 8 bases for V and 6 bases for J; bases not matched to a gene: 2. This CDR3 reads CASVGQGNSPLHF. In DNA form, the CDR3 reads TGTGCCAGCGTGGGACAGGGTAATTCACCCCTCCACTTT.

The chain carries TRBV29-1 and TRBJ2-5; 11 bases agree with TRBD2. Looked up from germline, CDR1 is SQVTM and CDR2 is ANQGSEA. This CDR3 is built from 16 residues. V gave up 0 bases and J gave up 5 bases; unmatched junction bases: 8. CDR3: CSVEDQTSGIFETQYF. Written as DNA, the CDR3 is TGCAGCGTTGAAGATCAGACTAGCGGGATTTTCGAGACCCAGTACTTC. Looking up the rest from reference TRBV29-1 and TRBJ2-5 gives the full variable domain: SAVISQKPSRDICQRGTSLTIQCQVDSQVTMMFWYRQQPGQSLTLIATANQGSEATYESGFVIDKFPISRPNLTFSTLTVSNMSPEDSSIYLCSVEDQTSGIFETQYFGPGTRLLVL.

The rearrangement joins TRBV30 to TRBJ1-1, with TRBD1 matching over 8 bases. V trimming: 5 bases; J trimming: 4 bases; junction bases outside the gene matches: 3. Germline V gene lookup returns CDR1 GTSNPN and CDR2 SVGIG (reference sequence). CDR3 length: 12 amino acids. The CDR3 sequence: CAWGTGSTEAFF. CDR3 coding DNA: TGTGCCTGGGGGACAGGTTCCACTGAAGCTTTCTTT.

The chain carries TRBV5-5 and TRBJ2-7; 7 positions match TRBD1. Germline trimming cut 1 base from V and 3 bases from J; bases unmatched to any gene: 1. The CDR3 extends over 13 amino acids. Germline V gene sequence: CDR1 SGHKS, CDR2 YYEKEE (reference sequence). The CDR3 DNA sequence: TGTGCCAGCAGCTTGTCAGGGGGCTACGAGCAGTACTTC. Encoded protein: CASSLSGGYEQYF.